Following are 18 T cell receptor beta chains from one sample sequenced in a study of human T cells and chemical hapten exposure. Via MiXCR, TCRdb re-called the RACE reads, giving one row per CDR3 protein. The table includes 250,000 to 300,000 distinct CDR3 sequences, around 7.7% detected once. Specified time point: pre-sensitization, week 0. Indicated treatment: therapeutic diphenylcyclopropenone sensitization with weekly scalp DPC. The source material was whole blood, sampled in connection with sensitization to the hapten diphenylcyclopropenone (DPC). These receptors were obtained from a man younger than 30 with alopecia areata. Some clones in this sample may be carry-over from other donors' samples.

This chain uses TRBV28 with TRBJ2-4; no clear D gene. Germline CDR1 MDHEN, CDR2 SYDVKM. V shed 2 bases and J shed 6 bases, with 2 bases lying between them. This CDR3 comprises 11 residues. DNA of the CDR3: TGTGCCAGCAGTTTAGTAAACATTCAGTACTTC. This translates into CASSLVNIQYF.

V usage is TRBV11-2 and J usage is TRBJ1-6; 8 bases are shared with TRBD1. The CDR3 runs 17 residues. The germline CDR1 and CDR2 sequences are SGHAT and FQNNGV. V was clipped by 1 base and J by 2 bases; unmatched bases: 4. The CDR3 bases are TGTGCCAGCAGCTTAGGATCAGGGGGCACCTATAATTCACCCCTCCACTTT. Encoded protein: CASSLGSGGTYNSPLHF.

This CDR3 reads CASSLEGLAAEQYF. As DNA, the CDR3 is TGCGCCAGCAGCTTGGAGGGACTAGCGGCCGAGCAGTACTTC. This chain connects TRBV5-1 to TRBJ2-7, with TRBD2 identical over 11 bases. In germline, CDR1 is SGHRS, CDR2 YFSETQ. J lost 6 bases, V lost 0 bases, and 2 bases had no gene match. The CDR3 is made up of 14 amino acids. Supplemented by reference TRBV5-1 and TRBJ2-7, the full variable domain reads KAGVTQTPRYLIKTRGQQVTLSCSPISGHRSVSWYQQTPGQGLQFLFEYFSETQRNKGNFPGRFSGRQFSNSRSEMNVSTLELGDSALYLCASSLEGLAAEQYFGPGTRLTVT.

This clonotype showed up just a few times. The chain's CDR3 is CASTSGGYTSYNSPLHF. The CDR3 DNA sequence: TGTGCCAGCACCTCAGGCGGTTATACGTCCTATAATTCACCCCTCCACTTT. The chain has TRBV27 and TRBJ1-6; D call uncertain. Germline assignment: CDR1 MNHEY and CDR2 SMNVEV (reference sequence). This CDR3 is 17 amino acids long. V was pared by 7 bases and J by 1 base, with 17 bases between.

The chain joins TRBV5-1 to TRBJ2-5; D call uncertain. V dropped 3 bases and J dropped 5 bases, with 14 bases sitting between them. The CDR3 sequence is 14 residues long. CDR1 SGHRS and CDR2 YFSETQ come from the germline V gene. CDR3 region: CASSSPDWDETQYF. CDR3 coding DNA: TGCGCCAGCAGCTCACCAGATTGGGATGAGACCCAGTACTTC.

V and J are TRBV7-3 and TRBJ1-1, with 7 nucleotides matching TRBD1. CDR3 length equals 15 residues. Per germline, CDR1 SGHTA and CDR2 FQGTGA. V lost 2 bases to trimming and J lost 7 bases; unmatched junction nucleotides: 10. This CDR3 reads CASSLATNRGGEAFF. The DNA of the CDR3 is TGTGCCAGCAGCTTAGCGACTAACAGGGGCGGTGAAGCTTTCTTT. Full variable domain (remainder filled in from reference TRBV7-3 and TRBJ1-1): GAGVSQTPSNKVTEKGKYVELRCDPISGHTALYWYRQSLGQGPEFLIYFQGTGAADDSGLPNDRFFAVRPEGSVSTLKIQRTERGDSAVYLCASSLATNRGGEAFFGQGTRLTVV.

The chain carries TRBV7-9 and TRBJ2-1; D gene uncertain. Germline CDR1 and CDR2: SEHNR and FQNEAQ (reference sequence). V lost 2 bases to trimming and J lost 4 bases, with 6 bases between them. The CDR3 has 13 residues. CDR3 bases: TGTGCCAGCAGCTTAACCGATTACAATGAGCAGTTCTTC. Amino acids: CASSLTDYNEQFF.

This clonotype came up many times. The rearrangement joins TRBV27 to TRBJ1-2, with D perhaps matching TRBD1 (5 bases). From germline, CDR1 is MNHEY and CDR2 SMNVEV (reference sequence). The CDR3 is 12 amino acids. V gave up 1 base and J gave up 10 bases, with 10 bases separating them. This CDR3 reads CASSLYGDDYTF. DNA for the CDR3: TGTGCCAGCAGTTTATATGGGGACGACTACACCTTC.

This clonotype was seen at least ten times. The V gene is TRBV9, the J gene TRBJ2-7; no clear D. The germline V gene encodes CDR1 SGDLS and CDR2 YYNGEE. V lost 0 bases to trimming and J lost 1 base, with 8 bases between them. The CDR3 contains 14 residues. CDR3 DNA sequence: TGTGCCAGCAGCGTAGGCGCTGAGTCCTACGAGCAGTACGTC. It encodes CASSVGAESYEQYV.

This rearrangement joins TRBV5-1 to TRBJ2-7; D gene unclear. This CDR3 is 14 amino acids long. V was pared by 1 base and J by 3 bases, with 11 bases between. CDR1 and CDR2 from the germline V gene are SGHRS and YFSETQ. The CDR3 region has the DNA TGCGCCAGCAGCTTGAATCTGGGCCACTACGAGCAGTACTTC. Encoded protein: CASSLNLGHYEQYF.

This clonotype has just a few counts. This chain connects TRBV6-2 or TRBV6-3 to TRBJ1-2; TRBD1 aligns across 7 bases. Germline-derived CDR1 and CDR2 are MNHEY and SVGEGT. V trimming: 5 bases; J trimming: 8 bases; junction bases outside the gene matches: 8. There are 13 residues in the CDR3. CDR3 region: CASSRQTGVGYTF. The CDR3 nucleotides are TGTGCCAGCAGTCGTCAAACAGGGGTCGGCTACACCTTC.

There are many counts of this clonotype. The CDR3 loop is CASSSQGNYGYTF. For the CDR3, the DNA is TGTGCCAGCAGTTCACAGGGAAACTATGGCTACACCTTC. This rearrangement joins TRBV6-6 to TRBJ1-2; tentatively, D is TRBD1 (6 bases). Germline CDR1 and CDR2: MNHNY and SVGAGI (reference sequence). This CDR3 contains 13 residues. Trimming cost V 4 bases and J 2 bases, with 8 bases left between them.

There are many counts of this clonotype. The chain links TRBV28 to TRBJ1-2; unclear D gene. Trimming removed 8 bases from V and 5 bases from J, with 6 bases in between. The CDR3 sequence is 10 residues long. From germline, CDR1 is MDHEN and CDR2 SYDVKM. CDR3 sequence (DNA): TGTGCCAGCGGACGTTATGGCTACACCTTC. This encodes CASGRYGYTF.

This clonotype came up a few times. The chain is built from TRBV4-1 and TRBJ1-1; D not certain. Germline CDR1 reads MGHRA; CDR2 reads YSYEKL. V was shortened by 1 base and J by 4 bases, with 10 bases between the two germline ends. This CDR3 has 14 residues. The CDR3 DNA reads as TGCGCCAGCAGCCAAGCTGCGGTCAGCACTGAAGCTTTCTTT. It encodes CASSQAAVSTEAFF.

The V and J genes are TRBV9 and TRBJ2-3; TRBD1 matches 11 bases. The CDR3 is 21 residues long. With 0 bases clipped from V and 3 bases from J, the junction kept 18 bases outside the gene matches. Germline V gene sequence: CDR1 SGDLS, CDR2 YYNGEE. As DNA, the CDR3 is TGTGCCAGCAGCGTAGATCAGGGACAGGGGGTGGCTGGAGGGGCGACAGATACGCAGTATTTT. It encodes CASSVDQGQGVAGGATDTQYF.

This clonotype was detected many times. The chain has TRBV12-5 and TRBJ2-5; a weak D match, TRBD2 (6 bases). The V end was cut by 6 bases, the J end by 0 bases, with 8 bases between. CDR3 length: 13 amino acids. CDR1 and CDR2 from the germline V gene are LGHNT and FRNRAP. The CDR3 loop reads CASGTSNQETQYF. The CDR3, as DNA: TGTGCTAGTGGGACTAGTAACCAAGAGACCCAGTACTTC.

V and J are TRBV6-6 and TRBJ2-7; possibly TRBD1 for D (7 bases). This CDR3 has 16 amino acids. CDR1 and CDR2 (germline): MNHNY, SVGAGI (reference sequence). V was shortened by 4 bases and J by 1 base, with 17 bases between the two germline ends. The DNA for the CDR3 is TGTGCCAGCAGTTCTACAAAGACAGGGACTTCCTACGAGCAGTACTTC. It specifies CASSSTKTGTSYEQYF.

This clonotype was observed a few times. This sequence joins TRBV10-3 and TRBJ2-3, with no clear D. In germline, CDR1 is ENHRY, CDR2 SYGVKD. V dropped 0 bases and J dropped 11 bases, with 12 bases sitting between them. CDR3 length: 13 residues. The CDR3 here is CAISESPESVQYF. The CDR3 DNA reads TGTGCCATCAGTGAGTCCCCCGAGTCGGTGCAGTATTTT.